The T cell receptor (beta chain) under discussion was sequenced for a study of Ad26.COV2.S vaccination and SARS-CoV-2 variants. Study-wide context: Each vaccinee took Ad26.COV2.S intramuscularly, once or twice 56 days apart. Regarding the study as a whole: Once vaccination had occurred, spike-specific CD8+ and CD4+ T cell responses reportedly showed substantial breadth. Using TCR breadth and depth analyses may have led to underestimated total T cell responses.

The treatment: about 20 received Ad26.COV2.S at low or high dose, single or two shots; 5 received placebo; per-sample allocation not given. It was on day 63 after the first vaccine or placebo injection that samples were taken. An adult of 18-55 years in Boston served as donor. The CDR3 has 13 amino acids. The germline gives CDR1 SGHRS, CDR2 YFSETQ. V lost 0 bases to trimming and J lost 4 bases, with 7 bases between them. TCRdb's copy holds only in-frame clones and misses some; the assay was immunoSEQ multiplex PCR. Of roughly 680,000 clones in the sample, roughly 90% were seen once. A note on this clone: Its specificity is not known.

This TCR was sampled from a person aged 18-65 years who received the Ad26.COV2.S COVID-19 vaccine or a placebo. Sequencing used peripheral blood, obtained in a trial of Ad26.COV2.S vaccine versus placebo. J is TRBJ2-5 and V is TRBV5-1; unclear D gene. The CDR3 DNA follows: TGCGCCAGCAGCTTGGGCCTACGAGAGACCCAGTACTTC. This sequence encodes CASSLGLRETQYF. Using reference TRBV5-1 and TRBJ2-5 for the parts outside the CDR3, the full variable domain is KAGVTQTPRYLIKTRGQQVTLSCSPISGHRSVSWYQQTPGQGLQFLFEYFSETQRNKGNFPGRFSGRQFSNSRSEMNVSTLELGDSALYLCASSLGLRETQYFGPGTRLLVL.